Shown below are 21 T cell receptor beta chains from a single sample sequenced in a study of T-cell reconstitution after alpha-beta-depleted transplantation in children. The library targeted TCRbeta and was prepared with unique molecular identifiers. One entry per CDR3 protein results from TCRdb running MiXCR on the PCR reads. The sample holds 150,000 to 200,000 distinct CDR3 sequences, about 6.4% seen once. The sequencing used PBMCs from the stem cell graft donor, collected from the stem cell graft. The receptors derive from a human donor who donated a stem cell graft to a child with Wiskott-Aldrich syndrome.

V usage is TRBV5-1 and J usage is TRBJ2-7; 8 bases are shared with TRBD1. V dropped 3 bases and J dropped 5; count of bases not matched to a gene: 10. CDR3 length: 15 amino acids. Germline assignment: CDR1 SGHRS and CDR2 YFSETQ. As DNA, the CDR3 is TGCGCCAGCAGCTATTATGGGACAGGAGTCGACGAGCAGTACTTC. It translates to CASSYYGTGVDEQYF.

This clonotype was counted many times. The CDR3 DNA reads as TGTGCCAGCAGTTTATCCCCCCGGGTGAGTTACGAGCAGTACTTC. It specifies CASSLSPRVSYEQYF. The chain joins TRBV27 to TRBJ2-7; D is uncertain. Trimming stripped 0 bases from V and 4 bases from J, with 13 bases between. The germline V gene encodes CDR1 MNHEY and CDR2 SMNVEV (reference sequence). This CDR3 contains 15 residues.

This clonotype was counted at least ten times. This chain connects TRBV5-1 to TRBJ1-1; tentative D call: TRBD1 (6 bases). Looked up from germline, CDR1 is SGHRS and CDR2 is YFSETQ. This CDR3 has 15 residues. V lost 1 base to trimming and J lost 4 bases, with 14 bases between them. The CDR3 loop is CASSLIEQGPTEAFF. CDR3 coding DNA: TGCGCCAGCAGCTTGATCGAACAGGGCCCCACTGAAGCTTTCTTT.

The chain links TRBV2 to TRBJ2-3; the D gene is possibly TRBD2 (6 bases). V was pared by 6 bases and J by 0 bases, with 10 bases between. Germline values: CDR1 SNHLY, CDR2 FYNNEI. This CDR3 contains 14 residues. CDR3 protein: CASRRLGSTDTQYF. CDR3 nucleotide sequence: TGTGCCAGCAGGAGACTAGGGAGCACAGATACGCAGTATTTT.

There are many counts of this clonotype. This chain uses TRBV10-3 with TRBJ2-3, with 9 bases fitting TRBD2. CDR1 and CDR2 from the germline V gene are ENHRY and SYGVKD. V trimming: 6 bases; J trimming: 3 bases; junction bases outside the gene matches: 1. The CDR3 is made up of 13 amino acids. CDR3 residues: CAIRGLATDTQYF. The CDR3 region has the DNA TGTGCCATCAGGGGACTAGCAACAGATACGCAGTATTTT.

This clonotype came up a few times. V and J are TRBV10-3 and TRBJ2-1; tentative D call: TRBD2 (7 bases). The CDR3 loop spans 12 amino acids. Trimming removed 3 bases at V and 12 bases at J, with 12 bases between. From germline, CDR1 is ENHRY and CDR2 SYGVKD. DNA for the CDR3: TGTGCCATCAGTGAAGGGGGGGGCCTGCAGTTCTTC. It yields the protein CAISEGGGLQFF.

Ten or more counts support this clonotype. V usage is TRBV20-1 and J usage is TRBJ2-3; D is perhaps TRBD2 (5 bases). CDR1 and CDR2 (germline): DFQATT, SNEGSKA (reference sequence). Trimming took off 4 bases at V and 0 bases at J, with 14 bases between the two ends. The CDR3 length is 15 residues. CDR3 in amino acids: CSAIRGIGSTDTQYF. The CDR3 DNA reads TGCAGTGCTATTAGAGGGATCGGGAGCACAGATACGCAGTATTTT.

This clonotype has ten or more counts. The rearrangement joins TRBV3-1 to TRBJ1-1; D remains unclear. V gave up 5 bases and J gave up 6 bases, with 13 bases separating them. The length of the CDR3 is 13 residues. The germline CDR1 and CDR2 sequences are LGHDT and YNNKEL (reference sequence). The chain's CDR3 is CASSLQLRAEAFF. DNA for the CDR3: TGTGCCAGCAGCTTACAGTTAAGGGCTGAAGCTTTCTTT.

This clonotype has ten or more counts. The gene calls are TRBV4-1 and TRBJ1-1; TRBD1 is a possible D gene (5 bases). This CDR3 region has 14 residues. Germline V CDR1 and CDR2: MGHRA, YSYEKL. The germline V and J ends were trimmed by 4 bases and 7 bases, with 16 bases remaining between them. CDR3: CASSPPGWDGEAFF. Written as DNA, the CDR3 is TGCGCCAGCAGCCCCCCGGGGTGGGACGGTGAAGCTTTCTTT.

This clonotype was seen a few times. This sequence joins TRBV7-7 and TRBJ1-6, with D maybe TRBD1 (5 bases). Germline V lookup: CDR1 SSHAT, CDR2 FNYEAQ (reference sequence). V was shortened by 3 bases and J by 10 bases, with 10 bases between the two germline ends. The CDR3 is made up of 13 amino acids. The CDR3 protein is CASSLGVGSPLHF. The CDR3 DNA is TGTGCCAGCAGCTTGGGGGTGGGATCACCCCTCCACTTT.

This clonotype has a count of ten or more. J is TRBJ2-1 and V is TRBV20-1, with TRBD2 identical over 7 bases. CDR3 length: 11 amino acids. V shed 2 bases and J 10 bases; nucleotides not matched to a gene: 2. Germline CDR1 is DFQATT and CDR2 is SNEGSKA (reference sequence). The CDR3 region is CSARRDYEQFF. Written as DNA, the CDR3 is TGCAGTGCTAGACGGGACTACGAGCAGTTCTTC.

This clonotype was recorded many times. The chain combines TRBV7-2 with TRBJ2-1, with D possibly called TRBD1 or TRBD2 (5 bases each). The V end was cut by 2 bases, the J end by 7 bases, with 15 bases between. This CDR3 spans 15 amino acids. CDR1 and CDR2 from the germline V gene are SGHTA and FQGNSA. CDR3 sequence: CASSLRLGVQNEQFF. Here the CDR3 DNA reads TGTGCCAGCAGCTTAAGGTTGGGGGTACAGAATGAGCAGTTCTTC.

This clonotype was found many times. The genes are TRBV4-3 and TRBJ2-3; D could derive from TRBD1 or TRBD2 (5 bases each). The CDR3 spans 14 residues. Trimming took 1 base from V and 8 from J, leaving 13 bases between them. CDR1 is LGHNA and CDR2 is YSLEER in the germline V gene. CDR3 DNA: TGCGCCAGCAGCCAAGCCAGGGCCGCGGGTACGCAGTATTTT. It is translated as CASSQARAAGTQYF.

This clonotype was recorded at least ten times. This rearrangement joins TRBV20-1 to TRBJ2-3; D ambiguous. V was pared by 6 bases and J by 2 bases, with 15 bases between. CDR3 length: 14 amino acids. Per the germline V gene, CDR1 is DFQATT and CDR2 is SNEGSKA (reference sequence). CDR3 in amino acids: CSAGRPASTDTQYF. The CDR3 DNA reads TGCAGTGCAGGTCGTCCGGCCTCCACAGATACGCAGTATTTT.

The sample holds many counts of this clonotype. This chain joins TRBV7-2 and TRBJ1-2, with unresolved D. The CDR3 sequence is 14 residues long. Germline CDR1 SGHTA, CDR2 FQGNSA. V was pared by 5 bases and J by 4 bases, with 14 bases between. The CDR3 region is CASSAGSSGYGYTF. For the CDR3, the DNA is TGTGCCAGCAGCGCAGGCAGCTCAGGCTATGGCTACACCTTC.

This clonotype was observed many times. This rearrangement joins TRBV20-1 to TRBJ1-4, with TRBD1 matching over 12 bases. Germline CDR1 reads DFQATT; CDR2 reads SNEGSKA (reference sequence). Losses at the gene ends were 6 bases for V and 8 bases for J; bases not matched to a gene: 7. CDR3 length: 14 residues. CDR3 DNA sequence: TGCAGTGCAGGGGACAGGGGGCGGAGGGAAAAACTGTTTTTT. This gives the protein CSAGDRGRREKLFF.

This clonotype was counted at least ten times. The chain uses TRBV3-1 and TRBJ1-4; D remains unclear. Germline CDR1 and CDR2: LGHDT and YNNKEL (reference sequence). V lost 3 bases and J lost 7, with 15 bases in between. The CDR3 runs to 15 residues. The CDR3 sequence is CASSHRRSGGEKLFF. Here the CDR3 DNA reads TGTGCCAGCAGCCACCGAAGATCAGGTGGTGAAAAACTGTTTTTT.

V usage is TRBV11-2 and J usage is TRBJ1-5, with 7 bases lining up with TRBD1. The CDR3 is 17 amino acids. After removal of 4 bases from V and 3 bases from J, the junction contained 12 bases not matched to a gene. CDR1 SGHAT and CDR2 FQNNGV come from the germline V gene. The CDR3: CASSSSNTGAYNQPQHF. CDR3 coding DNA: TGTGCCAGCAGCTCTTCAAATACAGGGGCGTACAATCAGCCCCAGCATTTT.

The rearrangement links TRBV5-1 to TRBJ1-1; maybe TRBD1 (6 bases). The CDR3 covers 15 residues. Germline V gene data show CDR1 as SGHRS and CDR2 as YFSETQ. V lost 6 bases and J 4 bases, leaving 19 bases between the germline ends. The CDR3 region is CASTPGGHRTTEAFF. DNA for the CDR3: TGCGCCAGCACCCCGGGGGGACACCGCACCACTGAAGCTTTCTTT.

This clonotype was seen only a few times. V is TRBV18 and J is TRBJ2-5; D may correspond to TRBD1 or TRBD2 (5 bases each). Trimming pared 4 bases from V and 7 bases from J, leaving 13 bases between. The length of the CDR3 is 13 residues. From germline, CDR1 is KGHSH and CDR2 LQKENI. The CDR3 nucleotides are TGTGCCAGCTCACGGGACCCTGACGGGACCCAGTACTTC. Translation gives CASSRDPDGTQYF.

Ten or more counts support this clonotype. The rearrangement uses TRBV20-1 and TRBJ2-1, with 12 bases identical to TRBD1. V was pared by 6 bases and J by 8 bases, with 5 bases of the junction left unmatched. The CDR3 totals 13 residues. Germline loops: CDR1 DFQATT, CDR2 SNEGSKA (reference sequence). DNA of the CDR3: TGCAGTGCGGGGGACAGGGGGCGCGATGAGCAGTTCTTC. Amino acids: CSAGDRGRDEQFF.